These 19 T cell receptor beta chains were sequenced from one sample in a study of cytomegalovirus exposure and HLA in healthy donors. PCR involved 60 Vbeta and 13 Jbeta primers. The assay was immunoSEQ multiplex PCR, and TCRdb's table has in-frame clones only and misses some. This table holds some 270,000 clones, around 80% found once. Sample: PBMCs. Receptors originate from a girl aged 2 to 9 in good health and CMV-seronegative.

Here the CDR3 reads CASTRQLAGTTDTQYF. CDR3 DNA: TGTGCCAGCACCCGTCAACTAGCGGGGACCACAGATACGCAGTATTTT. This chain uses TRBV5-4 with TRBJ2-3; 10 nucleotides align to TRBD2. Trimming at V came to 6 bases and at J to 2 bases, leaving 9 bases not matched to a gene. CDR3 size: 16 residues. Per germline, CDR1 SGHNT and CDR2 YYREEE (reference sequence).

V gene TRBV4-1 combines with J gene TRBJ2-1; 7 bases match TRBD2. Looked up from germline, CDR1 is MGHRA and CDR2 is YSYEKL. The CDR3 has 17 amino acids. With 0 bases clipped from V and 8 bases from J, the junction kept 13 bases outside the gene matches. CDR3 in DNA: TGCGCCAGCAGCCAAGATTGGGCGCGCGGGAGTTGGGATGAGCAGTTCTTC. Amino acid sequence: CASSQDWARGSWDEQFF.

CDR3 nucleotides: TGTGCCAGCAGCCCGACACCGAACACTGAAGCTTTCTTT. Its protein is CASSPTPNTEAFF. The rearrangement links TRBV11-2 to TRBJ1-1, with D unclear. The CDR3 runs 13 residues. CDR1 and CDR2 (germline): SGHAT, FQNNGV. V dropped 5 bases and J dropped 1 base, with 8 bases sitting between them.

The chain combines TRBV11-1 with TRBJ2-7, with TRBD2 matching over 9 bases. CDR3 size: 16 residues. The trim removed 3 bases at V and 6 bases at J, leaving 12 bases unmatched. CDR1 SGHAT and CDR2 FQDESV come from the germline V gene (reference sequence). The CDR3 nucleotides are TGTGCCAGCAGCTTTCCCCCAGCGGGGGGAATTAGCGAGCAGTACTTC. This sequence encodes CASSFPPAGGISEQYF.

This chain's CDR3 is CASRDSIAKNIQYF. CDR3 bases: TGTGCCAGTAGAGACAGTATAGCCAAAAACATTCAGTACTTC. V and J are TRBV19 and TRBJ2-4; TRBD1 is a possible D gene (5 bases). The CDR3 runs to 14 residues. Trimming left V 6 bases short and J 0 bases short, with 9 bases between. Looked up from germline, CDR1 is LNHDA and CDR2 is SQIVND (reference sequence).

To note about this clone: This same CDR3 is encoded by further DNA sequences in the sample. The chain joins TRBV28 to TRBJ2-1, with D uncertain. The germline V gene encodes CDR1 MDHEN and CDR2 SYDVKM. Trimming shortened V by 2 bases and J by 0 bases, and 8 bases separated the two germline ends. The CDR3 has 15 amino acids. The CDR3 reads CASSLGQSSYNEQFF. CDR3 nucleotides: TGTGCCAGCAGTTTAGGGCAGAGCTCCTACAATGAGCAGTTCTTC. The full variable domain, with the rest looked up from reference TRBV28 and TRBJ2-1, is DVKVTQSSRYLVKRTGEKVFLECVQDMDHENMFWYRQDPGLGLRLIYFSYDVKMKEKGDIPEGYSVSREKKERFSLILESASTNQTSMYLCASSLGQSSYNEQFFGPGTRLTVL.

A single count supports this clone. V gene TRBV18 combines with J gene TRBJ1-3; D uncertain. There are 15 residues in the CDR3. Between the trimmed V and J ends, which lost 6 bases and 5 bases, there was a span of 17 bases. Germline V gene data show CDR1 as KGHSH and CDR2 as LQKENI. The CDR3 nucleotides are TGTGCCAGCTCGCCCACCCGGACTTCTCGAAACACCATATATTTT. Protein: CASSPTRTSRNTIYF.

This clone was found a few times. This CDR3 reads CAISDRLADYYEQYF. The CDR3, as DNA: TGTGCCATCAGTGATCGACTAGCGGACTACTACGAGCAGTACTTC. The chain links TRBV10-3 to TRBJ2-7, with 9 bases that match TRBD2. J was trimmed by 3 bases and V by 3 bases; bases with no gene match: 6. The CDR3 is 15 amino acids. Germline V gene sequence: CDR1 ENHRY, CDR2 SYGVKD.

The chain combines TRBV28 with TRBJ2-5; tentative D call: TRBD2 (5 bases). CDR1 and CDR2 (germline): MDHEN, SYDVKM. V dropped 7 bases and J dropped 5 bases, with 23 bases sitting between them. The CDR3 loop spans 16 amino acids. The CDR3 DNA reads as TGTGCCAGCACTAAACCCCGGGGAGAGGGTACGGAGACCCAGTACTTC. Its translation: CASTKPRGEGTETQYF.

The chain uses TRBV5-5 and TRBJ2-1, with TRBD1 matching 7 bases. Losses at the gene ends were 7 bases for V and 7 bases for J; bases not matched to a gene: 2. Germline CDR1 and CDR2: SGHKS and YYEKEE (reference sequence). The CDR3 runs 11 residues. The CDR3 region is CASLQGNEQFF. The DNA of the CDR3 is TGTGCCAGCCTACAGGGGAATGAGCAGTTCTTC.

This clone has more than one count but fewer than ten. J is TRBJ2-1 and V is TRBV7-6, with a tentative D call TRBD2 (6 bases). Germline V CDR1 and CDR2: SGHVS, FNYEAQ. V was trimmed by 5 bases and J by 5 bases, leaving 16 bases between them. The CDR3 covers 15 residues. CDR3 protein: CASSRWDSVDNEQFF. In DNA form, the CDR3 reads TGTGCCAGCAGCCGTTGGGACTCAGTCGACAATGAGCAGTTCTTC.

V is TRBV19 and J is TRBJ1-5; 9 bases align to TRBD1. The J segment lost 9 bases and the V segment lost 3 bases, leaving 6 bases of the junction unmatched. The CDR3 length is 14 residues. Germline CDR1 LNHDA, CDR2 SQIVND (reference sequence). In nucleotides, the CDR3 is TGTGCCAGTAGTATGGGTACAGGGGGCACGCCCCAGCATTTT. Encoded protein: CASSMGTGGTPQHF.

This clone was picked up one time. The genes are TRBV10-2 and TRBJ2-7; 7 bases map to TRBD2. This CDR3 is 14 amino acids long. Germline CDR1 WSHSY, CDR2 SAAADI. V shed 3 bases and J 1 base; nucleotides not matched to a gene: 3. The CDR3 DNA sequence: TGCGCCAGCAGTGAAAGCGGGGCGTCCTACGAGCAGTACTTC. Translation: CASSESGASYEQYF.

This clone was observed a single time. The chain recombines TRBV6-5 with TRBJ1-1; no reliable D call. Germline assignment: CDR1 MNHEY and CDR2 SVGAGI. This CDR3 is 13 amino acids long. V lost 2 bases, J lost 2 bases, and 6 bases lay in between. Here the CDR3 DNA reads TGTGCCAGCAGTTACGCGGAAAACACTGAAGCTTTCTTT. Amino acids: CASSYAENTEAFF.

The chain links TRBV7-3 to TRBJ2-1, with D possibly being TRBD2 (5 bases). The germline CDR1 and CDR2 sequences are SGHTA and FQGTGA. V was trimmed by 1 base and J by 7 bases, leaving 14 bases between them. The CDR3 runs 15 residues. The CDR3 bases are TGTGCCAGCAGCTTAAGTACCGGGATGCAAAATGAGCAGTTCTTC. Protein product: CASSLSTGMQNEQFF.

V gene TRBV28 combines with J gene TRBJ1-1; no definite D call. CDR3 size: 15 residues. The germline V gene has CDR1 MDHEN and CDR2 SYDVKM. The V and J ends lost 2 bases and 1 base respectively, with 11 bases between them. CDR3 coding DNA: TGTGCCAGCAGTTTAGTAGCGGCTAGGAACACTGAAGCTTTCTTT. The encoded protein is CASSLVAARNTEAFF.

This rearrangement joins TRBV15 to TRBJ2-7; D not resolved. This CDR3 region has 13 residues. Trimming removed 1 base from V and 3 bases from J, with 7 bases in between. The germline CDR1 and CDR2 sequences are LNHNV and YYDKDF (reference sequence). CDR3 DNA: TGTGCCACCAGCAGAGTCACCAGCTACGAGCAGTACTTC. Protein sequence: CATSRVTSYEQYF.

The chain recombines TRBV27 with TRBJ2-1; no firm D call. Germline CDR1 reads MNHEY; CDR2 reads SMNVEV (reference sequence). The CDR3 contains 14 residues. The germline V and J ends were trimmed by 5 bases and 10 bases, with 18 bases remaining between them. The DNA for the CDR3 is TGTGCCAGCAGTCTCTCGAGACTGGTCAGAGAGCAGTTCTTC. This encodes CASSLSRLVREQFF.

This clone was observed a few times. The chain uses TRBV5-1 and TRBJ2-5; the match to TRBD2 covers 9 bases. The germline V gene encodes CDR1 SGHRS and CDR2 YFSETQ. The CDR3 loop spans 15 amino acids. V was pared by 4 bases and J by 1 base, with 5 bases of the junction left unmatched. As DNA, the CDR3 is TGCGCCAGCAGCGTAGCGGGAGCTGTCCAAGAGACCCAGTACTTC. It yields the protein CASSVAGAVQETQYF.